The 28 T cell receptor beta chains given below trace back to one sample, sequenced in a study of T cell repertoires in cytomegalovirus infection. TCRdb reprocessed the reads via MiXCR and lists one record per CDR3 protein. The table shows hundreds of thousands of distinct CDR3 sequences, with roughly a sixth occurring only once. The sequencing sample was made of PBMCs. These TCRs come from a human donor in good health (CMV status not recorded). Some clones in this sample may be carry-over from other donors' samples.

This clonotype was observed a few times. The genes are TRBV6-6 and TRBJ2-1; tentatively, D is TRBD1 or TRBD2 (5 bases each). There are 15 residues in the CDR3. With 6 bases removed from V and 4 bases from J, the gap between germline ends came to 16 bases. Germline V gene lookup returns CDR1 MNHNY and CDR2 SVGAGI (reference sequence). CDR3 DNA sequence: TGTGCCAGCAGAGGCCGGGACCTAGGGTACAATGAGCAGTTCTTC. This translates into CASRGRDLGYNEQFF.

This clonotype was observed a few times. The chain recombines TRBV20-1 with TRBJ1-1; D perhaps matches TRBD1 (6 bases). Looked up from germline, CDR1 is DFQATT and CDR2 is SNEGSKA (reference sequence). V was pared by 6 bases and J by 3 bases, with 26 bases between. This CDR3 has 17 residues. The CDR3 DNA reads as TGCAGTGCAGGGGAATCAGGGGTCCTTGGGCTATACACTGAAGCTTTCTTT. It translates to CSAGESGVLGLYTEAFF.

This clonotype has at least ten counts. The CDR3 DNA follows: TGTGCCAGCAGCTTAGGGGCTGGCTACACCTTC. Its translation is CASSLGAGYTF. This rearrangement joins TRBV7-2 to TRBJ1-2; D uncertain. V was cut by 1 base and J by 7 bases, with 4 bases left in between. The CDR3 is 11 residues long. Germline V lookup: CDR1 SGHTA, CDR2 FQGNSA.

This clonotype occurred many times. This chain uses TRBV11-2 with TRBJ2-5, with D possibly matching TRBD1 (6 bases). This CDR3 has 16 amino acids. Germline values: CDR1 SGHAT, CDR2 FQNNGV. V lost 1 base and J lost 3, with 15 bases in between. The CDR3: CASSLVPPGAKETQYF. The CDR3 DNA reads as TGTGCCAGCAGCTTAGTCCCCCCAGGGGCTAAAGAGACCCAGTACTTC.

This chain uses TRBV2 with TRBJ2-6; D unresolved. CDR3 length: 19 residues. The V gene's germline CDR1 is SNHLY and CDR2 FYNNEI. V was clipped by 4 bases and J by 0 bases, with 19 bases between them. CDR3 DNA sequence: TGTGCCAGCAGTGCACTACGACGGGCACGACTCTCTGGGGCCAACGTCCTGACTTTC. Its protein product is CASSALRRARLSGANVLTF. The full variable domain, completed using reference TRBV2 and TRBJ2-6, is EPEVTQTPSHQVTQMGQEVILRCVPISNHLYFYWYRQILGQKVEFLVSFYNNEISEKSEIFDDQFSVERPDGSNFTLKIRSTKLEDSAMYFCASSALRRARLSGANVLTFGAGSRLTVL.

V usage is TRBV28 and J usage is TRBJ1-1; maybe TRBD1 (5 bases). Germline-derived CDR1 and CDR2 are MDHEN and SYDVKM. This CDR3 contains 15 residues. Trimming stripped 3 bases from V and 7 bases from J, with 18 bases between. The CDR3 region has the DNA TGTGCCAGCAGTTTTCAGGGCGCCGTGAAGGGTGAAGCTTTCTTT. The encoded protein is CASSFQGAVKGEAFF.

This sequence joins TRBV18 and TRBJ2-7, with 9 bases matching TRBD1. CDR3 length: 13 amino acids. The trim removed 8 bases at V and 2 bases at J, leaving 4 bases unmatched. Germline V gives CDR1 KGHSH, CDR2 LQKENI. CDR3 sequence reads: CASGGQGAYEQYF. Written as DNA, the CDR3 is TGTGCCAGCGGGGGACAGGGCGCCTACGAGCAGTACTTC.

V is TRBV5-1 and J is TRBJ1-2; tentatively, D is TRBD1 (6 bases). V lost 4 bases, J lost 6 bases, and 16 bases lay in between. Germline CDR1 reads SGHRS; CDR2 reads YFSETQ. The CDR3 sequence is 14 residues long. CDR3 sequence (DNA): TGCGCCAGCAGCCCTGGGGACATATTTGATGGCTACACCTTC. This encodes CASSPGDIFDGYTF.

The CDR3 loop is CASSDTAGTGFGETQYF. Written as DNA, the CDR3 is TGTGCCAGCTCTGACACGGCAGGGACAGGGTTTGGGGAGACCCAGTACTTC. This chain links TRBV6-8 with TRBJ2-5; 9 nucleotides agree with TRBD1. This CDR3 comprises 17 residues. Per the germline V gene, CDR1 is MNHGY and CDR2 is SAAAGT. V lost 8 bases and J lost 5; bases outside the gene matches: 18.

This clonotype was seen at least ten times. The chain employs TRBV7-9 and TRBJ2-6; TRBD1 might be the D (6 bases). This CDR3 region has 16 residues. Trimming removed 1 base at V and 5 bases at J, with 12 bases between. Germline V gene sequence: CDR1 SEHNR, CDR2 FQNEAQ (reference sequence). The CDR3: CASSLVAGARANVLTF. CDR3 in DNA: TGTGCCAGCAGCTTAGTTGCAGGGGCTAGGGCCAACGTCCTGACTTTC.

This clonotype was recorded a few times. V is TRBV14 and J is TRBJ1-6; TRBD1 might be the D (6 bases). V lost 2 bases, J lost 7 bases, and 18 bases lay in between. Germline V gene data show CDR1 as SGHDN and CDR2 as FVKESK. CDR3 size: 17 residues. The CDR3 bases are TGTGCCAGCAGCCAATCTCTAGGGGGGAGGTGGAATTCACCCCTCCACTTT. As protein: CASSQSLGGRWNSPLHF. The variable domain in full, with the rest retrieved from reference TRBV14 and TRBJ1-6, is EAGVTQFPSHSVIEKGQTVTLRCDPISGHDNLYWYRRVMGKEIKFLLHFVKESKQDESGMPNNRFLAERTGGTYSTLKVQPAELEDSGVYFCASSQSLGGRWNSPLHFGNGTRLTVT.

This clonotype has ten or more counts. The rearrangement joins TRBV19 to TRBJ2-1, with D uncertain. The CDR3 consists of 14 residues. Trimming took off 1 base at V and 3 bases at J, with 7 bases between the two ends. Germline V CDR1 and CDR2: LNHDA, SQIVND (reference sequence). The CDR3 sequence: CASSIATLYNEQFF. Written as DNA, the CDR3 is TGTGCCAGTAGTATAGCAACACTCTACAATGAGCAGTTCTTC. The variable domain in full, with the rest retrieved from reference TRBV19 and TRBJ2-1, is DGGITQSPKYLFRKEGQNVTLSCEQNLNHDAMYWYRQDPGQGLRLIYYSQIVNDFQKGDIAEGYSVSREKKESFPLTVTSAQKNPTAFYLCASSIATLYNEQFFGPGTRLTVL.

The sample holds a few counts of this clonotype. This chain joins TRBV6-2 or TRBV6-3 and TRBJ1-1; a weak D match, TRBD1 (6 bases). The CDR3 is made up of 13 amino acids. The V end was cut by 5 bases, the J end by 4 bases, with 11 bases between. In germline, CDR1 is MNHEY, CDR2 SVGEGT. CDR3 nucleotide sequence: TGTGCCAGCAGTGTCAGGGGACGCACTGAAGCTTTCTTT. As protein: CASSVRGRTEAFF.

This clonotype was counted only a few times. The chain couples TRBV2 to TRBJ2-1; maybe TRBD1 (5 bases). CDR1 and CDR2 from the germline V gene are SNHLY and FYNNEI. The CDR3 has 14 amino acids. Deletions cut 4 bases from V and 5 bases from J, with 12 bases between. CDR3 DNA: TGTGCCAGCAGTGTCTCTGGGGCGGACAATGAGCAGTTCTTC. Protein product: CASSVSGADNEQFF.

The table lists this clonotype with a few counts. The CDR3 region has the DNA TGCAGTGGGACAGGGGGCGTATATCAGCCCCAGCATTTT. Translating gives CSGTGGVYQPQHF. The V gene is TRBV20-1, the J gene TRBJ1-5; 11 nucleotides agree with TRBD1. The CDR3 runs 13 residues. Trimming at V came to 7 bases and at J to 5 bases, leaving 4 bases not matched to a gene. CDR1 DFQATT and CDR2 SNEGSKA come from the germline V gene (reference sequence).

The chain links TRBV19 to TRBJ2-5; TRBD1 or TRBD2 may be the D gene (5 bases each). V was cut by 1 base and J by 3 bases, with 9 bases left in between. The CDR3 has 14 amino acids. Germline V gene sequence: CDR1 LNHDA, CDR2 SQIVND (reference sequence). The CDR3 is CASSIGGTKETQYF. The CDR3 bases are TGTGCCAGTAGTATAGGAGGGACCAAAGAGACCCAGTACTTC.

This chain links TRBV20-1 with TRBJ1-1; D unclear. The ends were cut back, 5 bases at V and 6 bases at J, with 19 bases in the middle. The CDR3 is 14 residues long. Germline V gene sequence: CDR1 DFQATT, CDR2 SNEGSKA (reference sequence). CDR3 sequence: CSAPKTGRAAEAFF. CDR3 sequence (DNA): TGCAGTGCTCCCAAAACCGGGCGCGCCGCTGAAGCTTTCTTT.

This sequence joins TRBV18 and TRBJ2-1; TRBD1 might be the D (6 bases). Between the trimmed V and J ends, which lost 3 bases and 6 bases, there was a span of 18 bases. The CDR3 consists of 16 residues. The V gene's germline CDR1 is KGHSH and CDR2 LQKENI. The CDR3 sequence is CASSPLTGLDCNEQFF. The DNA for the CDR3 is TGTGCCAGCTCACCCCTAACAGGGTTGGACTGCAATGAGCAGTTCTTC. The full variable domain, completed using reference TRBV18 and TRBJ2-1, is NAGVMQNPRHLVRRRGQEARLRCSPMKGHSHVYWYRQLPEEGLKFMVYLQKENIIDESGMPKERFSAEFPKEGPSILRIQQVVRGDSAAYFCASSPLTGLDCNEQFFGPGTRLTVL.

This clonotype was detected ten times or more. The rearrangement uses TRBV7-2 and TRBJ1-2; no definite D call. V lost 5 bases and J lost 3, with 13 bases in between. Germline V gene data show CDR1 as SGHTA and CDR2 as FQGNSA. The CDR3 is 14 residues long. This chain's CDR3 is CASSMQRGDYGYTF. In DNA, the CDR3 is TGTGCCAGCAGCATGCAACGGGGAGACTATGGCTACACCTTC.

CDR3 region: CSARAQNTDTQYF. Written as DNA, the CDR3 is TGCAGTGCTAGAGCCCAAAACACAGATACGCAGTATTTT. V and J are TRBV20-1 and TRBJ2-3; D remains ambiguous. The germline V gene encodes CDR1 DFQATT and CDR2 SNEGSKA (reference sequence). The CDR3 runs to 13 residues. V shed 1 base and J shed 2 bases, with 7 bases lying between them.

This clonotype has a count of ten or more. V usage is TRBV7-9 and J usage is TRBJ1-6; no reliable D call. This CDR3 is built from 15 residues. The germline V and J ends were trimmed by 2 bases and 2 bases, with 7 bases remaining between them. From germline, CDR1 is SEHNR and CDR2 FQNEAQ (reference sequence). The CDR3 here is CASSLQITYNSPLHF. CDR3 DNA: TGTGCCAGCAGCTTACAGATCACCTATAATTCACCCCTCCACTTT.

This chain joins TRBV4-1 and TRBJ2-5; a weak D match, TRBD2 (5 bases). This CDR3 is built from 14 residues. Germline CDR1 reads MGHRA; CDR2 reads YSYEKL. Trimming took off 1 base at V and 1 base at J, with 7 bases between the two ends. CDR3 nucleotides: TGCGCCAGCAGCCAAGTCGGGGTCCAAGAGACCCAGTACTTC. Translated, it gives CASSQVGVQETQYF.

V gene TRBV20-1 combines with J gene TRBJ1-5, with a tentative D call TRBD1 (5 bases). The length of the CDR3 is 14 residues. From germline, CDR1 is DFQATT and CDR2 SNEGSKA (reference sequence). V dropped 4 bases and J dropped 2 bases, with 12 bases sitting between them. CDR3 nucleotide sequence: TGCAGTGCTAACAGGCGGTTTGGCAATCAGCCCCAGCATTTT. Residues: CSANRRFGNQPQHF.

The chain couples TRBV2 to TRBJ1-4; D remains ambiguous. The CDR3 has 12 amino acids. Germline CDR1 SNHLY, CDR2 FYNNEI. V was clipped by 7 bases and J by 8 bases, with 11 bases between them. CDR3 nucleotides: TGTGCCAGCACCTTAGAAGGGGAAAAACTGTTTTTT. It codes for CASTLEGEKLFF.

This clonotype was seen many times. The genes are TRBV7-2 and TRBJ2-4; 12 bases match TRBD2. CDR3 length: 15 amino acids. Germline V lookup: CDR1 SGHTA, CDR2 FQGNSA. V lost 5 bases and J lost 6; bases outside the gene matches: 5. CDR3 nucleotides: TGTGCCAGCAGCCCTAGCGGGGGGGCGGGAAACATTCAGTACTTC. Translated: CASSPSGGAGNIQYF.

This clonotype was counted between two and nine times. The CDR3 sequence: CASSFRDSAPEKLFF. CDR3 DNA: TGTGCCAGCAGCTTCCGGGACAGCGCCCCTGAAAAACTGTTTTTT. The V call is TRBV7-6, the J call TRBJ1-4; 7 bases are shared with TRBD1. The CDR3 consists of 15 residues. Germline CDR1 and CDR2: SGHVS and FNYEAQ. V gave up 3 bases and J gave up 7 bases; unmatched junction bases: 8.

The chain employs TRBV7-9 and TRBJ1-4; the D gene is possibly TRBD1 (5 bases). The CDR3 has 17 amino acids. The germline V and J ends were trimmed by 0 bases and 6 bases, with 17 bases remaining between them. The germline gives CDR1 SEHNR, CDR2 FQNEAQ (reference sequence). Here the CDR3 reads CASSLASLGQADEKLFF. The CDR3 bases are TGTGCCAGCAGCTTAGCATCTCTGGGGCAAGCAGATGAAAAACTGTTTTTT.

The chain joins TRBV6-5 to TRBJ1-2, with TRBD1 as a possible D gene (6 bases). Trimming cost V 0 bases and J 4 bases, with 12 bases left between them. This CDR3 is built from 15 residues. The germline V gene encodes CDR1 MNHEY and CDR2 SVGAGI. CDR3 protein: CASSYSTQGSYGYTF. CDR3 nucleotide sequence: TGTGCCAGCAGTTACTCGACCCAGGGGAGCTATGGCTACACCTTC.